This record concerns one T cell receptor (beta chain) sequence. This clonotype was detected ten times or more. What this receptor recognizes is not known. No much larger clonotype is one base removed from it; base qualities were not supplied. The source of the sample is a study of human T cells and chemical hapten exposure (dated by TCRdb to 2020 to 2023). Describing the broader study: Libraries were pooled for sequencing, and per-sample TCR yields varied mainly because of small differences in library volumes within the pool. The study tracked peripheral blood TCR repertoire changes in vivo during primary and secondary sensitization to the hapten diphenylcyclopropenone (DPC) in alopecia patients. General conclusions and limits of the study: No change with DPC sensitization was found in the number of TCRs above 1 in 1000 frequency, and no evidence of global repertoire structure alterations was found. Repeated subsampling changed both the strength of the expansion versus patch-test correlation and the threshold at which that correlation became significant.

Total RNA was extracted from unfractionated whole blood collected in Tempus Blood RNA tubes. A handful of healthy volunteers acted as controls for TCR sequencing and had blood drawn at day 0, 2 weeks and 6 weeks. Library preparation attached unique molecular identifiers to individual cDNA molecules for quantitative, reproducible TCR counting. From each blood RNA sample, both TCR alpha and TCR beta chains were sequenced. Per the authors' processing: A median of about 87,000 TCRs per sample was observed, with a range of about 20,000 to 750,000. V, J and CDR3 annotation of the TCR reads was performed with the Decombinator software suite. To make PS versus PT1 abundance plots, every sample was subsampled to the same number of TCRs (28,000). Expanded TCRs were defined as absent before sensitization and observed at least eight times at the 2-week time point. TCRdb reran the public reads through fastp at Q25 and MiXCR, keeping productive beta chains. Rows are unified per CDR3 protein, each entry keeping the most common DNA and genes. The V and J calls, along with clone size, are taken from TCRdb and not from the paper's own processing. This sample gives fewer than 150,000 distinct CDR3 sequences in total; over 7.5% of them show up just once. Of the sample, approximately 1.4% is held by the ten largest clones.

The germline V gene (reference sequence) yields MNHEY for CDR1 and SMNVEV for CDR2. V drops 2 bases and J drops 0 bases, leaving 11 bases in between. Taken from cysteine to phenylalanine, the CDR3 has 17 residues. The read is trimmed to its CDR3 DNA, 51 bases read in frame from base 1. Sample: whole blood. Here the chain combines TRBV27 and TRBJ2-6; no D segment can be confidently identified. The sequence was obtained from a human donor in good health. Some clones in this sample may be carry-over from other donors' samples. Donor details come from another sample of the same person, matched by shared clones. Here is the DNA: TGTGCCAGCAGTTTACTGGGGATCAGCTCTGGGGCCAACGTCCTGACTTTC. Its protein product is CASSLLGISSGANVLTF.